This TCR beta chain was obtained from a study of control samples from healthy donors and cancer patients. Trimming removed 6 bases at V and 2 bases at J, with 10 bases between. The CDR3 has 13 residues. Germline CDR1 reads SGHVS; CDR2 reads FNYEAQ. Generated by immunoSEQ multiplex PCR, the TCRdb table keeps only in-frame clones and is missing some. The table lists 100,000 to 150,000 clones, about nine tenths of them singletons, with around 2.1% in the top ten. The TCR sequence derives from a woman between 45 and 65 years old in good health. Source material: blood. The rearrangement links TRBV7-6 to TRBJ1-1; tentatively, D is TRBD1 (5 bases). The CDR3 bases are TGTGCCAGCAGTGAGACAGAAAACACTGAAGCTTTCTTT. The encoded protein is CASSETENTEAFF.